This entry is about one T cell receptor beta chain. Its matching antigen is unknown. A much larger clone differs from this one at a single base, so this may be a read error. This entry belongs to a study of Graves' ophthalmopathy and Graves' hyperthyroidism. Study-wide findings and caveats: Ophthalmopathy and stable hyperthyroidism were discriminated by a 13-signature model, with about 90% sensitivity and approximately 77% specificity. Most clonotypes expanded in thyroid above 0.001 frequency were present in blood too.

For donors with ophthalmopathy, the disease showed moderate-to-severe activity, reached CAS ≥3 and NOSPECS ≥4, and had lasted under 3 months. Exclusion applied to patients with other autoimmune diseases, uncontrolled infections, pregnancy or lactation. TCR beta CDR3 regions were amplified from RNA transcripts. The library came from an HTBI-primed first-round RT-PCR and a second-round multiplex PCR. Using its own MiXCR run on the multiplex PCR reads, TCRdb lists one record per CDR3 protein. The table lists 500,000 to 800,000 distinct CDR3 sequences, over 40% of them singletons, with 3% to 4% in the top ten. This CDR3 region has 15 residues. J gave up 7 bases and V 10 bases, and 13 bases lay outside the gene matches. In germline, CDR1 is SNHLY, CDR2 FYNNEI.

The TCR comes from an adult man with Graves' ophthalmopathy. The rearrangement joins TRBV2 to TRBJ2-5; 12 bases line up with TRBD1. Sequenced: peripheral blood. Written as DNA, the CDR3 is TGTGCCAACACTAGGGACAGGGGGCCGGGTGGGACCCAGTACTTC. Translation: CANTRDRGPGGTQYF. The whole variable domain, filled in from reference TRBV2 and TRBJ2-5, reads EPEVTQTPSHQVTQMGQEVILRCVPISNHLYFYWYRQILGQKVEFLVSFYNNEISEKSEIFDDQFSVERPDGSNFTLKIRSTKLEDSAMYFCANTRDRGPGGTQYFGPGTRLLVL.